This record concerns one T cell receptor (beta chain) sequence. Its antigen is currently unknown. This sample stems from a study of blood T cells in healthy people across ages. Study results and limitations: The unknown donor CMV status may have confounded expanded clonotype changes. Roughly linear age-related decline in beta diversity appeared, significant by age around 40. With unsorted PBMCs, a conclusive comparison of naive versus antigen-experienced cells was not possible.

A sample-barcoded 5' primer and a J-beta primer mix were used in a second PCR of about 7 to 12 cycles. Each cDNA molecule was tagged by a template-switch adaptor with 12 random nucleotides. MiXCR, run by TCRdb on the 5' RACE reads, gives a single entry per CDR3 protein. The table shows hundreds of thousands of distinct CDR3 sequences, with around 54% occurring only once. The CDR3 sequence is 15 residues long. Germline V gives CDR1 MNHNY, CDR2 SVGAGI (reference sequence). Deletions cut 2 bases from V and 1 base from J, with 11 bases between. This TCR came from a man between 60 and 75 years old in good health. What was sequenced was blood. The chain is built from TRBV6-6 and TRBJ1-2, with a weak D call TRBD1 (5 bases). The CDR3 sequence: CASSYGAEDNYGYTF. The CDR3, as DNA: TGTGCCAGCAGTTACGGGGCAGAAGATAACTATGGCTACACCTTC.